The 6 T cell receptor beta chains in this list originate from one sample, sequenced in a study of human T cells and chemical hapten exposure. TCRdb redid the calling of the RACE reads with MiXCR, one entry per CDR3 protein. The sample consists of approximately 100,000 distinct CDR3 sequences, around 10% of them appearing once. Regarding time point: pre-sensitization, week 0. Treatment of the sample: therapeutic diphenylcyclopropenone sensitization with weekly scalp DPC. The input for sequencing was whole blood, taken in connection with sensitization to the hapten diphenylcyclopropenone (DPC). The receptors come from a middle-aged woman with alopecia areata. Some clones in this sample may be carry-over from other donors' samples.

On this clonotype itself: The junction shows a germline mismatch at one end, possibly a read error. V usage is TRBV6-2 or TRBV6-3 and J usage is TRBJ2-2; 9 positions match TRBD1. The CDR3 consists of 15 residues. Germline values: CDR1 MNHEY, CDR2 SVGEGT. The CDR3 DNA reads TGTGCCAGCAGAAGGACAGGGGCGAACACCGGGGAGCGGTTTTTT. Translating gives CASRRTGANTGERFF.

This CDR3 reads CASSSREEAFF. The CDR3 bases are TGTGCCAGCAGCAGCAGGGAAGAAGCTTTCTTT. The chain recombines TRBV11-2 with TRBJ1-1; D may be TRBD1 (5 bases). There are 11 residues in the CDR3. Trimming took 5 bases from V and 8 from J, leaving 9 bases between them. Germline CDR1 SGHAT, CDR2 FQNNGV.

The V call is TRBV15, the J call TRBJ2-3; 10 positions agree with TRBD2. This CDR3 contains 16 residues. V dropped 3 bases and J dropped 2; count of bases not matched to a gene: 5. The germline gives CDR1 LNHNV, CDR2 YYDKDF (reference sequence). The CDR3 bases are TGTGCCACCAGCAGTGAACTAGCGGGGTCCACAGATACGCAGTATTTT. This codes for CATSSELAGSTDTQYF. Full variable domain (outside the CDR3, taken from reference TRBV15 and TRBJ2-3): DAMVIQNPRYQVTQFGKPVTLSCSQTLNHNVMYWYQQKSSQAPKLLFHYYDKDFNNEADTPDNFQSRRPNTSFCFLDIRSPGLGDTAMYLCATSSELAGSTDTQYFGPGTRLTVL.

V gene TRBV9 combines with J gene TRBJ2-5, with a tentative D call TRBD1 (6 bases). Looked up from germline, CDR1 is SGDLS and CDR2 is YYNGEE. The CDR3 sequence is 14 residues long. V lost 2 bases, J lost 2 bases, and 10 bases lay in between. CDR3 amino acids: CASSVSGQQETQYF. The CDR3 bases are TGTGCCAGCAGCGTTTCCGGACAGCAAGAGACCCAGTACTTC.

The rearrangement links TRBV2 to TRBJ1-1; a weak D match, TRBD1 (6 bases). Germline assignment: CDR1 SNHLY and CDR2 FYNNEI. The V gene lost 7 bases and the J gene lost 5 bases, with 14 bases spanning the gap. This CDR3 spans 13 amino acids. CDR3 sequence: CASNRDKETEAFF. The CDR3 coding sequence is TGTGCCAGCAACAGGGACAAGGAAACTGAAGCTTTCTTT. Together with reference TRBV2 and TRBJ1-1, the CDR3 gives the full variable domain: EPEVTQTPSHQVTQMGQEVILRCVPISNHLYFYWYRQILGQKVEFLVSFYNNEISEKSEIFDDQFSVERPDGSNFTLKIRSTKLEDSAMYFCASNRDKETEAFFGQGTRLTVV.

This clonotype was detected many times. The rearrangement uses TRBV28 and TRBJ1-2; 8 nucleotides match TRBD1. The CDR3 runs to 16 residues. The germline CDR1 and CDR2 sequences are MDHEN and SYDVKM. J was trimmed by 8 bases and V by 2 bases; bases with no gene match: 13. The CDR3: CASSLGDRGLLSGYTF. CDR3 in DNA: TGTGCCAGCAGTTTAGGAGACAGGGGCCTCCTCAGCGGCTACACCTTC.